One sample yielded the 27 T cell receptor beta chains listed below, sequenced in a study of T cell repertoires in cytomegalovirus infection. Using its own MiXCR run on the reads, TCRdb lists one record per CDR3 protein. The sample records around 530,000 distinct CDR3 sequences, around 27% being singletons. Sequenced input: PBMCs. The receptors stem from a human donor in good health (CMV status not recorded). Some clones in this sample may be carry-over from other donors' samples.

CDR3 amino acids: CSLAVQGPYEQYF. The CDR3 DNA is TGCAGCCTAGCTGTGCAGGGGCCCTACGAGCAGTACTTC. The chain uses TRBV20-1 and TRBJ2-7; tentatively, D is TRBD1 (6 bases). Per germline, CDR1 DFQATT and CDR2 SNEGSKA (reference sequence). This CDR3 contains 13 residues.

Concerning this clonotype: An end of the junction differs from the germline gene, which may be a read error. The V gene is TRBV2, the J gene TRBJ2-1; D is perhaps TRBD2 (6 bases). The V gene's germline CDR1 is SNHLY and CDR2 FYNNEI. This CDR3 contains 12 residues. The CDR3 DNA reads TGTGCCAGCAGTGGCGAGGCTGCGCGGGATCAATTC. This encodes CASSGEAARDQF.

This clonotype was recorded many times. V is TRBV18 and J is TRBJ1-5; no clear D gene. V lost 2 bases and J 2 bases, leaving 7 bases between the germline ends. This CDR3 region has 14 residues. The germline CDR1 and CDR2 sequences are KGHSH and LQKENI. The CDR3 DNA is TGTGCCAGCTCACCAGTGATGGGCAATCAGCCCCAGCATTTT. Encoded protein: CASSPVMGNQPQHF.

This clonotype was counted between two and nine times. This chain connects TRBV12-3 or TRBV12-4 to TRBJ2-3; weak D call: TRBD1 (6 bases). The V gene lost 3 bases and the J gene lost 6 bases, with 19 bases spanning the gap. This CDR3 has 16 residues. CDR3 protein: CASSLGQAGAGDTQYF. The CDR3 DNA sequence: TGTGCCAGCAGTTTGGGGCAGGCAGGGGCCGGGGATACGCAGTATTTT.

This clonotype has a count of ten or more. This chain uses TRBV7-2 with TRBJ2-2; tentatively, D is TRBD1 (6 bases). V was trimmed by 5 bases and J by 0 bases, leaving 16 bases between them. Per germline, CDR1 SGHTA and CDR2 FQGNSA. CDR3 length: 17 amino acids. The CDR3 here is CASSLGAVGANTGELFF. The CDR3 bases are TGTGCCAGCAGCCTGGGGGCCGTGGGTGCGAACACCGGGGAGCTGTTTTTT.

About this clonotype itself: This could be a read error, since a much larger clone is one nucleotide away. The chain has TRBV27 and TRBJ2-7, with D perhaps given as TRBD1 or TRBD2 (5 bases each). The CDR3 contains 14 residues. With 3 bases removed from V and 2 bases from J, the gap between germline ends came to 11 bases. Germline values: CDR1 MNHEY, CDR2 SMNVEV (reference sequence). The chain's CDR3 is CASSFGDHPYEQYF. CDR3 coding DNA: TGTGCCAGCAGTTTCGGGGACCACCCCTACGAGCAGTACTTC.

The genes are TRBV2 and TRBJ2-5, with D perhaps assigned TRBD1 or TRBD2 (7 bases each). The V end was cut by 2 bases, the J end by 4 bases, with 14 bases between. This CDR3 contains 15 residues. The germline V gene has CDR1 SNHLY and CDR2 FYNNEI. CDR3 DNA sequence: TGTGCCAGCAGTGAATGGGCGGGGGACAGAGAGACCCAGTACTTC. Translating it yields CASSEWAGDRETQYF.

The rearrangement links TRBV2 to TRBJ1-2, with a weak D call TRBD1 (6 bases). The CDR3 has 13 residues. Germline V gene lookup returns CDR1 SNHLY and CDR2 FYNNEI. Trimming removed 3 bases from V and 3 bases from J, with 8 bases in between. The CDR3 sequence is CASSDGTHYGYTF. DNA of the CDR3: TGTGCCAGCAGTGATGGGACACACTATGGCTACACCTTC.

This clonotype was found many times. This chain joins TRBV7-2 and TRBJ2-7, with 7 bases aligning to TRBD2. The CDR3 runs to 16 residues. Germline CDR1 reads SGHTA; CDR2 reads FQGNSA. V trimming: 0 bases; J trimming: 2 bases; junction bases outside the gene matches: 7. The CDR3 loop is CASSLALASGTYEQYF. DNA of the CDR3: TGTGCCAGCAGCTTAGCGCTTGCTAGCGGAACCTACGAGCAGTACTTC.

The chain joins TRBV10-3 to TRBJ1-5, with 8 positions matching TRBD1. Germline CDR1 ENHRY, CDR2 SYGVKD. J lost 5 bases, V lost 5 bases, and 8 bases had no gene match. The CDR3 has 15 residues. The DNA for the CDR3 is TGTGCCATCAGTTCAGACAGGGGCGACGATCAGCCCCAGCATTTT. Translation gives CAISSDRGDDQPQHF.

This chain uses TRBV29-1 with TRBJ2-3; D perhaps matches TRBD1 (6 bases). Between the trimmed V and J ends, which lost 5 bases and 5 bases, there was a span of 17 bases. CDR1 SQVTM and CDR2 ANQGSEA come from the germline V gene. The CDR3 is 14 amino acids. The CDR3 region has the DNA TGCAGCGTTAAAACAGGGTACTGGGGAGATACGCAGTATTTT. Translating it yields CSVKTGYWGDTQYF.

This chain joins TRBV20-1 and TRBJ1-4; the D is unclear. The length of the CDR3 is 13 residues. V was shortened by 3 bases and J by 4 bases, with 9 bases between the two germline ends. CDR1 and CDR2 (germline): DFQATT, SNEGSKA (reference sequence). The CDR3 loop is CSARQVHNEKLFF. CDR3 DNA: TGCAGTGCTAGGCAGGTGCATAATGAAAAACTGTTTTTT.

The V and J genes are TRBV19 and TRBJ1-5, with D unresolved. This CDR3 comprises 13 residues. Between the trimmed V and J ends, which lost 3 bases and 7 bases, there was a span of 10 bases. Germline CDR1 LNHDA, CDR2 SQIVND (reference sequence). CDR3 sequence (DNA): TGTGCCAGTAGTATGAGTGGTAGGCAGCCCCAGCATTTT. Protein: CASSMSGRQPQHF. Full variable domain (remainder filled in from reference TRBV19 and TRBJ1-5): DGGITQSPKYLFRKEGQNVTLSCEQNLNHDAMYWYRQDPGQGLRLIYYSQIVNDFQKGDIAEGYSVSREKKESFPLTVTSAQKNPTAFYLCASSMSGRQPQHFGDGTRLSIL.

The CDR3 region has the DNA TGTGCCGCGGAGGGCCTAGGGCATGGCTACACCTTC. The encoded protein is CAAEGLGHGYTF. The chain employs TRBV7-9 and TRBJ1-2; no firm D call. Trimming took off 11 bases at V and 6 bases at J, with 16 bases between the two ends. Germline-derived CDR1 and CDR2 are SEHNR and FQNEAQ (reference sequence). The CDR3 extends over 12 amino acids.

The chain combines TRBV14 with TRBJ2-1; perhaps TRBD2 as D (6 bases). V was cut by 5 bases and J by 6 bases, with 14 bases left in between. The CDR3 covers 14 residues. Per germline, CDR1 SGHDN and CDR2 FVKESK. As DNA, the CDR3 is TGTGCCAGCAGCGAACCCGGGAGAATCAATGAGCAGTTCTTC. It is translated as CASSEPGRINEQFF.

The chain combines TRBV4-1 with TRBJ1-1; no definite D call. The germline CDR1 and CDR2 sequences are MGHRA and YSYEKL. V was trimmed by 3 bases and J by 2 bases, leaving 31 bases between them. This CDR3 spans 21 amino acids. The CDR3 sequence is CASSHLGEWQAFEARNTEAFF. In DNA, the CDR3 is TGCGCCAGCAGCCATCTCGGGGAATGGCAGGCCTTCGAAGCGAGAAACACTGAAGCTTTCTTT.

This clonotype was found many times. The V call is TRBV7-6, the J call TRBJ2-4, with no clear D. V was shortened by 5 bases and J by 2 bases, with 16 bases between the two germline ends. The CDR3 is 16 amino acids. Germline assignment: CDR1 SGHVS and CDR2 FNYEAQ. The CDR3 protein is CASSETARRTKNIQYF. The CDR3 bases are TGTGCCAGCAGCGAGACTGCGAGACGCACCAAAAACATTCAGTACTTC.

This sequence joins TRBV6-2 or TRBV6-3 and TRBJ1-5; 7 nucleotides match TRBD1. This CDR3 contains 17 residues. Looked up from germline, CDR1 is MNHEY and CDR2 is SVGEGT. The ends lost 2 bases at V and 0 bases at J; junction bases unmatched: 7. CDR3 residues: CASSYPGQSSSNQPQHF. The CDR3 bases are TGTGCCAGCAGTTACCCGGGACAGTCATCTAGCAATCAGCCCCAGCATTTT.

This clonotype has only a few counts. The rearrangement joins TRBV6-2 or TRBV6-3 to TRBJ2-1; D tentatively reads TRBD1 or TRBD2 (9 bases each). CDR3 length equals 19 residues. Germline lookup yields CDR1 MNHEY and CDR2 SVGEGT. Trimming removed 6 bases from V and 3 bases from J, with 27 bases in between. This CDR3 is CASRPGQGKAGGRYNEQFF. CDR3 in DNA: TGTGCCAGCAGACCAGGACAGGGGAAAGCGGGAGGACGCTACAATGAGCAGTTCTTC.

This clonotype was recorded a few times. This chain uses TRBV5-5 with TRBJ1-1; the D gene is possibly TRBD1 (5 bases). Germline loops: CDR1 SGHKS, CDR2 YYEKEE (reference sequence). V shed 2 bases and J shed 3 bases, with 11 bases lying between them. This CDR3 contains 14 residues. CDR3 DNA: TGTGCCAGCAGCTTCTCCGGGGCCGACACTGAAGCTTTCTTT. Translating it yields CASSFSGADTEAFF.

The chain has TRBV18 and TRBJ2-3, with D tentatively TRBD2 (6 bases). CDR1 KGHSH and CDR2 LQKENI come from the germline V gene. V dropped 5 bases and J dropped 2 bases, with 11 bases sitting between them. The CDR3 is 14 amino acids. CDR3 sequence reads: CASSEREDTDTQYF. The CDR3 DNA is TGTGCCAGCTCAGAGAGGGAGGACACAGATACGCAGTATTTT.

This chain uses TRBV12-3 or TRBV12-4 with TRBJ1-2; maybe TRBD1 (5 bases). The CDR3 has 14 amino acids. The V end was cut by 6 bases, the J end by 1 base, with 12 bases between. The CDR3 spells CASSLGGFNYGYTF. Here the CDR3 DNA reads TGTGCCAGCAGCCTGGGGGGGTTTAACTATGGCTACACCTTC.

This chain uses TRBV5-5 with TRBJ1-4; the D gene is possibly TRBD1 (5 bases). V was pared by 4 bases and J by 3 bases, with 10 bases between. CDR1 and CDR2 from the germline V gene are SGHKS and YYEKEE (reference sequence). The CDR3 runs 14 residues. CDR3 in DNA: TGTGCCAGCAGCCCGGGACGGCCTAATGAAAAACTGTTTTTT. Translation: CASSPGRPNEKLFF.

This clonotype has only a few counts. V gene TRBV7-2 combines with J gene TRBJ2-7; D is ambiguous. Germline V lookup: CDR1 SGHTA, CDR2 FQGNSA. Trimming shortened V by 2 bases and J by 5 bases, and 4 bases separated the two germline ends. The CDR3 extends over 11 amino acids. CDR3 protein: CASSLLHEQYF. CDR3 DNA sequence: TGTGCCAGCAGCTTATTGCACGAGCAGTACTTC. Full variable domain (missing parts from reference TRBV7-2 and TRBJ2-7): GAGVSQSPSNKVTEKGKDVELRCDPISGHTALYWYRQSLGQGLEFLIYFQGNSAPDKSGLPSDRFSAERTGGSVSTLTIQRTQQEDSAVYLCASSLLHEQYFGPGTRLTVT.

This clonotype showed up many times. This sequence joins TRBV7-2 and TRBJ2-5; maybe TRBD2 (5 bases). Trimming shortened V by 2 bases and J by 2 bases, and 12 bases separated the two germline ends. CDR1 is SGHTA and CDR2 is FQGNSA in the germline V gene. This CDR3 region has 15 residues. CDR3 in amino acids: CASSLQGRTQETQYF. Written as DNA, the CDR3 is TGTGCCAGCAGCTTACAAGGACGGACTCAAGAGACCCAGTACTTC.

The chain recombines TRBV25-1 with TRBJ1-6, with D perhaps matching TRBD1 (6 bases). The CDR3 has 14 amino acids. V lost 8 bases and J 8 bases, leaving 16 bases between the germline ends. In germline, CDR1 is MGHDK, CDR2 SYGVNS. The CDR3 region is CASERGAWYSPLHF. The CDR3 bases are TGTGCCAGCGAACGGGGGGCCTGGTATTCACCCCTCCACTTT.

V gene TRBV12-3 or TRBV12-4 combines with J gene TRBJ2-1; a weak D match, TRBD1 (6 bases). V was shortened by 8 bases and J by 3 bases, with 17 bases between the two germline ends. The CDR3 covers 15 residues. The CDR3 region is CASRDTTSRYNEQFF. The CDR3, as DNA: TGTGCCAGCCGGGACACCACGTCTCGCTACAATGAGCAGTTCTTC.